This TCR beta chain was recovered during a study of tumor-infiltrating lymphocytes in primary liver carcinoma. Study-level findings and limits: Only about 7.5-24% of top clones showed up in all five tumor regions. Tumor region pairs shared more overlap than did tumor-adjacent and tumor-blood pairs. Tumors reached a significantly greater top-250-clone fraction than blood did (p = 0.039).

The authors made TCR beta cDNA from roughly 480 ng total RNA with a constant-region primer. For TCR beta, libraries were produced by three nested multiplex PCR rounds using slightly modified ARM-PCR. A C-beta reverse primer was combined with TRBV1-TRBV30 forward primers in the first two PCR rounds, and each round had ten to eleven cycles. From the multiplex PCR reads, TCRdb called clonotypes with MiXCR, one entry per CDR3 protein. The repertoire holds about 54,000 distinct CDR3 sequences, with around three quarters as singletons. CDR3 size: 14 residues. Between the trimmed V and J ends, which lost 7 bases and 8 bases, there was a span of 21 bases. The germline V gene has CDR1 SQVTM and CDR2 ANQGSEA. A word on this clonotype: Antigen unknown.

Investigators took RNA and DNA out together from about 19-30 mg of unsorted bulk tissue. Primary liver carcinomas in the patients were surgically resected. This sequence originates from a man aged 35 to 55 with primary liver carcinoma and hepatitis B virus infection. The sample comprised liver tumor tissue from sampling region 2. Indicated subset: tumor region T2, inferior pole. The chain is built from TRBV29-1 and TRBJ2-1; D possibly corresponds to TRBD2 (5 bases). CDR3 protein: CSGLSGQEVDEQFF. The CDR3 DNA is TGCAGCGGATTGTCGGGTCAGGAGGTGGATGAGCAGTTCTTC.